The following is a T cell receptor beta chain sequence with its context. Its antigen is not identified. 13 Jbeta primers and 60 Vbeta primers were used for the PCR. Clones were sequenced by immunoSEQ multiplex PCR, and TCRdb holds only the in-frame ones, with some missing. The sample has 85,000 to 130,000 clones; more than 65% are singletons. The entry originates in a study of cytomegalovirus exposure and HLA in healthy donors. Unrecorded immune exposure was likely among donors, who were nominally healthy when sampled. Findings and limits, study-wide: Association of fewer than 20,000 TCR beta sequences with HLA alleles was found at 0.05 false discovery rate in a later analysis. The listing of roughly 160 TCR beta chains classed them as cytomegalovirus-associated.

Trimming removed 5 bases from V and 2 bases from J; junction bases left unmatched: 13. CDR1 is LNHDA and CDR2 is SQIVND in the germline V gene (reference sequence). The CDR3 is 17 residues long. This TCR was recovered from a woman in her fifties or sixties in good health and CMV-seropositive. The chain employs TRBV19 and TRBJ2-7; 9 nucleotides match TRBD1. Sequenced material: PBMCs. CDR3 sequence reads: CASSPLPPGQGPYEQYF. The CDR3 DNA follows: TGTGCCAGTAGTCCCCTTCCTCCGGGACAGGGCCCCTACGAGCAGTACTTC.